The 4 T cell receptor beta chains reported below all come from one sample, sequenced in a study of cytomegalovirus exposure and HLA in healthy donors. The PCR had 60 Vbeta and 13 Jbeta primers. TCRdb's table, derived via immunoSEQ multiplex PCR, lists solely in-frame clones and lacks some. In the table there are around 76,000 clones, 60% to 85% of which are singletons. Material for sequencing was PBMCs. These receptors were collected from a man aged 35-49 years in good health and CMV-seronegative.

The rearrangement links TRBV9 to TRBJ2-7, with 7 bases identical to TRBD2. The length of the CDR3 is 15 residues. The J segment lost 1 base and the V segment lost 2 bases, leaving 6 bases of the junction unmatched. Germline loops: CDR1 SGDLS, CDR2 YYNGEE. This CDR3 reads CASSVRDYTSYEQYF. For the CDR3, the DNA is TGTGCCAGCAGCGTCCGGGACTATACATCCTACGAGCAGTACTTC.

A few counts support this clone. The V call is TRBV5-6, the J call TRBJ2-1; 8 bases are a match to TRBD2. Losses at the gene ends were 4 bases for V and 0 bases for J; bases not matched to a gene: 6. CDR3 length: 16 residues. From germline, CDR1 is SGHDT and CDR2 YYEEEE. CDR3 DNA: TGTGCCAGCAGCCCGCTCAGCGGGGGCTCCTACAATGAGCAGTTCTTC. Protein product: CASSPLSGGSYNEQFF.

The rearrangement uses TRBV4-1 and TRBJ2-4, with 11 bases identical to TRBD2. V lost 0 bases, J lost 7 bases, and 5 bases stayed unmatched. The CDR3 extends over 16 amino acids. CDR1 is MGHRA and CDR2 is YSYEKL in the germline V gene. The CDR3 nucleotides are TGCGCCAGCAGCCAAGAGAGGGTAGCGGGAGGGAACATTCAGTACTTC. As protein: CASSQERVAGGNIQYF.

The gene calls are TRBV27 and TRBJ2-1, with 7 bases matching TRBD1. The germline CDR1 and CDR2 sequences are MNHEY and SMNVEV (reference sequence). CDR3 length: 14 residues. V shed 10 bases, J shed 7 bases, and the junction held 13 bases outside the gene matches. The CDR3, as DNA: TGTGCCACTCCCATTAGGGACAGAAAGAATGAGCAGTTCTTC. Encoded protein: CATPIRDRKNEQFF.